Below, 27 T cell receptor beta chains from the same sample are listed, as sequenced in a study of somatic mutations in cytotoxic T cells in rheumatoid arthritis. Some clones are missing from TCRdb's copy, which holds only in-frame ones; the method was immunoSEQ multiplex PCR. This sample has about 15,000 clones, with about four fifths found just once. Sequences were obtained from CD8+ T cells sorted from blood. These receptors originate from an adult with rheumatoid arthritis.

CDR3 DNA: TGTGCCAGCAGCTTAGGGGTGGTGATTGGAAACACCATATATTTT. Translating gives CASSLGVVIGNTIYF. The chain combines TRBV7-8 with TRBJ1-3; D is unresolved. From germline, CDR1 is SGHVS and CDR2 FQNEAQ. The CDR3 length is 15 residues. V lost 1 base to trimming and J lost 3 bases, with 10 bases between them.

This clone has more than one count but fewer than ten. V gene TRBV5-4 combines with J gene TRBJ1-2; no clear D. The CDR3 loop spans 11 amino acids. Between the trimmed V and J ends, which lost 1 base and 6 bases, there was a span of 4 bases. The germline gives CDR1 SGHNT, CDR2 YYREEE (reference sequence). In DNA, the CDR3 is TGTGCCAGCAGCTTGATGAATGGCTACACCTTC. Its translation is CASSLMNGYTF.

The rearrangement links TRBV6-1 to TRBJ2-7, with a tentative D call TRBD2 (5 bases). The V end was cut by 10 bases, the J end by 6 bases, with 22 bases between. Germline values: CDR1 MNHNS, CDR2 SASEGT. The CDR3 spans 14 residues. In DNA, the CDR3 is TGTGCCATAGTGAGAGACGGTACTAGGTTCGAGCAGTACTTC. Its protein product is CAIVRDGTRFEQYF.

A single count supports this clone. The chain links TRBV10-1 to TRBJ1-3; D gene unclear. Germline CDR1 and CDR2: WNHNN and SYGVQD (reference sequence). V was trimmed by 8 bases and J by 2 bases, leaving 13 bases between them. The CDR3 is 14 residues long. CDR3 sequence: CASRDQGPGNTIYF. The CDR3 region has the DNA TGCGCCAGCCGAGACCAAGGGCCTGGAAACACCATATATTTT.

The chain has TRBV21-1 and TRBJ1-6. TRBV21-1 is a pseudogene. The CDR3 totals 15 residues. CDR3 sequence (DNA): TGTGCCAGCAGCAAATGGTCCGCGGGAAGTTCACCCCTCCACTTT. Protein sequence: CASSKWSAGSSPLHF.

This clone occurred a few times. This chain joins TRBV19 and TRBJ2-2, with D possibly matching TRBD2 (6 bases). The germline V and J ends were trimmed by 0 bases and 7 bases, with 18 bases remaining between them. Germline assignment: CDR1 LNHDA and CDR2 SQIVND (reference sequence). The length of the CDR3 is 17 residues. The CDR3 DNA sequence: TGTGCCAGTAGTATAGAAGGGGCAGGACTACGAAACGGGGAGCTGTTTTTT. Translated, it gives CASSIEGAGLRNGELFF.

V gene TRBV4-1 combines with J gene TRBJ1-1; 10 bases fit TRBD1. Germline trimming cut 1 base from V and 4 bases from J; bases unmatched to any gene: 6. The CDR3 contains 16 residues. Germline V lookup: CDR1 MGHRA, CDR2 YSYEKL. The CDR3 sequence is CASSQVGQGFSTEAFF. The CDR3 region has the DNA TGCGCCAGCAGCCAAGTGGGACAGGGGTTTAGCACTGAAGCTTTCTTT.

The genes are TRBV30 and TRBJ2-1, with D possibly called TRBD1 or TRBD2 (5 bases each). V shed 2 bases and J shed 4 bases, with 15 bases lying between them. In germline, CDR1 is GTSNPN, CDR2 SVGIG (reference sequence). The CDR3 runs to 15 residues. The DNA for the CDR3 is TGTGCCTGGAGTTACGCTGAGGGGAGATACAATGAGCAGTTCTTC. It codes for CAWSYAEGRYNEQFF.

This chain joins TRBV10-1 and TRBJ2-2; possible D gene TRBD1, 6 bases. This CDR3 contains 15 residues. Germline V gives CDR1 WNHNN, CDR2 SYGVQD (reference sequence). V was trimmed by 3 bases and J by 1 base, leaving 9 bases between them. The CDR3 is CASSDPGVNTGELFF. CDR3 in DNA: TGCGCCAGCAGTGATCCAGGGGTGAACACCGGGGAGCTGTTTTTT.

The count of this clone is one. The CDR3 protein is CASSFRDRGTYEQYF. In DNA, the CDR3 is TGTGCCAGCAGTTTTAGGGACAGGGGTACCTACGAGCAGTACTTC. The chain is built from TRBV28 and TRBJ2-7, with 10 nucleotides matching TRBD1. The germline V gene has CDR1 MDHEN and CDR2 SYDVKM. The J segment lost 2 bases and the V segment lost 3 bases, leaving 4 bases of the junction unmatched. The CDR3 is made up of 15 amino acids.

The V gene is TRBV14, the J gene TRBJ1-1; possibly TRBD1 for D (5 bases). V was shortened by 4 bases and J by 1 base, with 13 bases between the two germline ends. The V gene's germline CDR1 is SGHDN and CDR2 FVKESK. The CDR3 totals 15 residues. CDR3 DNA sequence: TGTGCCAGCAGCCCCCTTCAGGGTGGGAACACTGAAGCTTTCTTT. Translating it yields CASSPLQGGNTEAFF.

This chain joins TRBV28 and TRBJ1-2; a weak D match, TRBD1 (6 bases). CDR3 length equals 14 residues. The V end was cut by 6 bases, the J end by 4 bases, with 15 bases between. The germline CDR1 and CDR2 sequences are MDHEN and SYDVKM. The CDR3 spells CASRGMGGAYGYTF. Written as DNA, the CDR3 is TGTGCCAGCAGGGGGATGGGGGGGGCCTATGGCTACACCTTC.

CDR3 sequence reads: CAWTQDGNTIYF. CDR3 bases: TGTGCCTGGACGCAGGACGGAAACACCATATATTTT. V usage is TRBV30 and J usage is TRBJ1-3; D is unclear. Trimming stripped 4 bases from V and 4 bases from J, with 8 bases between. Germline CDR1 is GTSNPN and CDR2 is SVGIG (reference sequence). This CDR3 is built from 12 residues.

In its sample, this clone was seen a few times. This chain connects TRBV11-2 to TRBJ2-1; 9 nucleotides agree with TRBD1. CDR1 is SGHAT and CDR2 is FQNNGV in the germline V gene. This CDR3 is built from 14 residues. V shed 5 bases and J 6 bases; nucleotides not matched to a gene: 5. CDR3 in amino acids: CASSHRDRANEQFF. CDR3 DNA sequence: TGTGCCAGCAGCCACCGGGACAGGGCCAATGAGCAGTTCTTC.

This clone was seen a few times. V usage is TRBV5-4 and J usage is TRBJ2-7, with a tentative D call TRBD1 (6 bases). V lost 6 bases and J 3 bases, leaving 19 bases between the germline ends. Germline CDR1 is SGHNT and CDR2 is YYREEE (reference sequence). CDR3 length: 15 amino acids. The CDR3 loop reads CASTRTDLNHYEQYF. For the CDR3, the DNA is TGTGCCAGCACCCGGACAGACCTAAACCACTACGAGCAGTACTTC.

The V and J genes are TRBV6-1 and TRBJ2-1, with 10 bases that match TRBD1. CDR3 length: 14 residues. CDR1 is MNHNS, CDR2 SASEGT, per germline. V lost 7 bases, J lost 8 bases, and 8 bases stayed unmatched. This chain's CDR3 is CASIGTGASYEQFF. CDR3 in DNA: TGTGCCAGCATCGGGACAGGGGCAAGCTATGAGCAGTTCTTC.

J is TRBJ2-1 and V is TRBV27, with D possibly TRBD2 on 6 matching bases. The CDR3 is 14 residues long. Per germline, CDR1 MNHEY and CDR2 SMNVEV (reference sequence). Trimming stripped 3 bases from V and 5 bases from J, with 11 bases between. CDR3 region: CASSLGGTHNEQFF. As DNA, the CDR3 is TGTGCCAGCAGTTTGGGGGGAACCCACAATGAGCAGTTCTTC.

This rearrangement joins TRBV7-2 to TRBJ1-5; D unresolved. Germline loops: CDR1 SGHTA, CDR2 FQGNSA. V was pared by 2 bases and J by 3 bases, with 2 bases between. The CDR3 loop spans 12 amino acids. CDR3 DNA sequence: TGTGCCAGCAGCTTAATCAATCAGCCCCAGCATTTT. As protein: CASSLINQPQHF.

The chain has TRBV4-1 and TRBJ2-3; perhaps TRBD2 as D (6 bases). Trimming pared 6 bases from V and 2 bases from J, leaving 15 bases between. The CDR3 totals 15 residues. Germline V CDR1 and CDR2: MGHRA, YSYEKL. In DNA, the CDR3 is TGCGCCAGCAGACCACACGCGGGGACCACAGATACGCAGTATTTT. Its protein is CASRPHAGTTDTQYF.

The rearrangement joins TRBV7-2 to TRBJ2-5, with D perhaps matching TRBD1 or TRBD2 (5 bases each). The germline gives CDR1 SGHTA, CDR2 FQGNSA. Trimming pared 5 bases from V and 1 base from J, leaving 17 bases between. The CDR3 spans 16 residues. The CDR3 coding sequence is TGTGCCAGCAGCCCAACCTCCGGGACGTTCCAAGAGACCCAGTACTTC. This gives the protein CASSPTSGTFQETQYF.

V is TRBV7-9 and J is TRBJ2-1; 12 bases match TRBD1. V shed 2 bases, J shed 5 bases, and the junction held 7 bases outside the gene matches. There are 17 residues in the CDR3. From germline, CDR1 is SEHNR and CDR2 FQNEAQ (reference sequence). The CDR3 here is CASSLLGDRGRDNEQFF. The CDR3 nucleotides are TGTGCCAGCAGCTTATTGGGGGACAGGGGGCGCGACAATGAGCAGTTCTTC.

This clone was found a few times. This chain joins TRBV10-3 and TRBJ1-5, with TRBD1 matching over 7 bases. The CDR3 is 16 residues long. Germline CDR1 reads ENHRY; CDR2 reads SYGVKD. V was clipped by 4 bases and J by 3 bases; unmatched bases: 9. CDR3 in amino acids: CAISGGAGGNNQPQHF. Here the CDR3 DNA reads TGTGCCATCAGTGGGGGGGCAGGGGGAAACAATCAGCCCCAGCATTTT.

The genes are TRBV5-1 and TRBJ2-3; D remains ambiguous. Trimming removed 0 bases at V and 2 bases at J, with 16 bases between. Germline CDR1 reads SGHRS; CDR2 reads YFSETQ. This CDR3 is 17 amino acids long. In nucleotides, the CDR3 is TGCGCCAGCAGCTTGGGCTACTCCCCAGGCTTCACAGATACGCAGTATTTT. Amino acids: CASSLGYSPGFTDTQYF.

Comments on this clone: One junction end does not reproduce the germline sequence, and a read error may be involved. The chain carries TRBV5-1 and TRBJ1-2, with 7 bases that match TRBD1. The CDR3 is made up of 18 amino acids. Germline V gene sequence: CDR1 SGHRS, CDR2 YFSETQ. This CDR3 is CASRLGSVSGTETYGYTF. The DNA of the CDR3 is TGCGCCAGCAGGTTGGGGAGTGTGTCCGGGACAGAAACCTATGGCTACACCTTC. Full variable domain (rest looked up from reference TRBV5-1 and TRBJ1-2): KAGVTQTPRYLIKTRGQQVTLSCSPISGHRSVSWYQQTPGQGLQFLFEYFSETQRNKGNFPGRFSGRQFSNSRSEMNVSTLELGDSALYLCASRLGSVSGTETYGYTFGSGTRLTVV.

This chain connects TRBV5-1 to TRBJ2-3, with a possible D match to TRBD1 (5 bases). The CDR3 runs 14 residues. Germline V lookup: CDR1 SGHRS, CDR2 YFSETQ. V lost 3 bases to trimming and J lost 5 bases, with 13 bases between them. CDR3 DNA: TGCGCCAGCAGCTGGCAGGGTAAGGGAGATACGCAGTATTTT. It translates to CASSWQGKGDTQYF.

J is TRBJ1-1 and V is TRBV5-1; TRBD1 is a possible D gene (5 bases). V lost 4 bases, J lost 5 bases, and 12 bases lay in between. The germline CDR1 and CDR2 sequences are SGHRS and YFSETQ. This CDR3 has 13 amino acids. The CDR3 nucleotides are TGCGCCAGCAGCCAAACAGGTAGTACTGAAGCTTTCTTT. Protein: CASSQTGSTEAFF.

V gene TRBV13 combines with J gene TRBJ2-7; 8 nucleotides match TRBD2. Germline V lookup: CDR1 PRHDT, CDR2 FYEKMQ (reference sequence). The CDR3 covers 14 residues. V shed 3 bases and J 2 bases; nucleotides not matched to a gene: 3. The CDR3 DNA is TGTGCCAGCAGCTTTAGCGGGGAAACCTACGAGCAGTACTTC. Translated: CASSFSGETYEQYF.